This T cell receptor (beta chain) is from a study of cytotoxic CD8 clonotypes in ibrutinib-treated CLL. This clone was detected only once. Some clones are missing from TCRdb's copy, which holds only in-frame ones; the method was immunoSEQ multiplex PCR. The data show more than 200,000 clones, roughly 74% seen once. The CDR3 has 14 amino acids. The V and J ends lost 4 bases and 7 bases, in that order; junction bases with no gene match: 12. Germline CDR1 SQVTM, CDR2 ANQGSEA. This TCR was recovered from a human donor with chronic lymphocytic leukemia. Sequenced material: PBMCs, taken after 24 months of ibrutinib treatment. This chain links TRBV29-1 with TRBJ1-1; 7 bases are a match to TRBD1. The CDR3 is CSVGIPGQQNEAFF. The CDR3 nucleotides read TGCAGCGTTGGCATCCCGGGACAGCAGAATGAAGCTTTCTTT.